This T cell receptor (beta chain) was recorded in a study of radiation and T cells in renal cell carcinoma. Study-wide results and caveats: No pretreatment tumor biopsies were available for baseline clonotypes.

CDR1 and CDR2 (germline): SGHKS, YYEKEE (reference sequence). The V and J ends lost 4 bases and 0 bases, in that order; junction bases with no gene match: 7. The CDR3 has 16 residues. Repertoires were generated with immunoSEQ multiplex PCR, while TCRdb's copy carries only in-frame clones and drops some. The data show 75,000 to 90,000 clones, 80% to 90% seen once. Of note for this clone: No antigen is known for it.

Time point meaning: blood 4 weeks post-SBRT, at nephrectomy. Indicated treatment: 15 Gy SBRT to primary tumor, nephrectomy 4 weeks later. Nephrectomy followed 15 Gy stereotactic body radiation by 4 weeks. After SBRT, blood was collected at 2 and 4 weeks, plus baseline. The patient's renal cell carcinoma had clear cell pathology. The chain combines TRBV5-5 with TRBJ1-5; 7 bases fit TRBD1. Sequenced material: blood, taken from a patient whose treatment included radiotherapy and nephrectomy. This sequence was found in a woman aged 70-85 years with renal cell carcinoma. CDR3 in amino acids: CASSTDRALSNQPQHF. Here the CDR3 DNA reads TGTGCCAGCAGCACCGACAGGGCGCTTAGCAATCAGCCCCAGCATTTT. The variable domain in full, completed from reference TRBV5-5 and TRBJ1-5, reads DAGVTQSPTHLIKTRGQQVTLRCSPISGHKSVSWYQQVLGQGPQFIFQYYEKEERGRGNFPDRFSARQFPNYSSELNVNALLLGDSALYLCASSTDRALSNQPQHFGDGTRLSIL.